These 9 T cell receptor beta chains share one sample of origin, sequenced in a study of blood T cell repertoires in COVID-19 (dated by TCRdb to the early 2020s). Libraries were built with the immunoSEQ multiplex PCR assay. TCRdb holds this immuneACCESS table with in-frame rearrangements only. Some clones are missing; in checked studies, unresolved V genes explain under half, and the rest has no known cause. The sample table holds roughly 40,000 clones, of which 70% to 90% were seen once. Roughly 19% of the sample goes to the ten largest clones. Sequenced sample: peripheral blood. These receptor sequences come from a middle-aged man in a cohort sampled during active COVID-19.

The genes are TRBV5-1 and TRBJ2-1; possible D gene TRBD2, 5 bases. Germline CDR1 and CDR2: SGHRS and YFSETQ. The CDR3 spans 12 residues. V lost 0 bases and J lost 9, with 7 bases in between. CDR3 bases: TGCGCCAGCAGCTTGGCCGCGGGTGAGCAGTTCTTC. Its protein product is CASSLAAGEQFF.

This chain links TRBV7-9 with TRBJ1-2; 8 bases agree with TRBD1. The ends lost 11 bases at V and 8 bases at J; junction bases unmatched: 10. From germline, CDR1 is SEHNR and CDR2 FQNEAQ (reference sequence). The CDR3 spans 12 residues. The CDR3 spells CAGDRPSGGYTF. CDR3 nucleotide sequence: TGTGCCGGGGACAGGCCAAGCGGGGGCTACACCTTC.

This clone came up a few times. The V call is TRBV7-9, the J call TRBJ2-5; 7 bases are a match to TRBD1. The germline gives CDR1 SEHNR, CDR2 FQNEAQ (reference sequence). The junction had 8 bases not matched to a gene; V was cut back by 4 bases and J by 0 bases. The CDR3 length is 16 residues. CDR3 nucleotides: TGTGCCAGCAGCTCAAACCGGGACAGTTACCAAGAGACCCAGTACTTC. Translating gives CASSSNRDSYQETQYF.

J is TRBJ2-7 and V is TRBV27; 8 bases are shared with TRBD2. Per the germline V gene, CDR1 is MNHEY and CDR2 is SMNVEV (reference sequence). The length of the CDR3 is 12 residues. The CDR3 DNA follows: TGCGCGAGCGGGAGAACGTCCTACGAGCAGTACGTC. Encoded protein: CASGRTSYEQYV.

V gene TRBV6-5 combines with J gene TRBJ2-3, with 9 bases matching TRBD2. Germline-derived CDR1 and CDR2 are MNHEY and SVGAGI. CDR3 length: 16 amino acids. V dropped 4 bases and J dropped 0; count of bases not matched to a gene: 5. CDR3 in amino acids: CASSSGLARSTDTQYF. CDR3 nucleotides: TGTGCCAGCAGTTCGGGACTAGCCCGTAGCACAGATACGCAGTATTTT.

The rearrangement joins TRBV7-7 to TRBJ2-7, with 7 bases that match TRBD2. Germline V CDR1 and CDR2: SSHAT, FNYEAQ (reference sequence). CDR3 size: 16 residues. In DNA form, the CDR3 reads TGTGCTAGCACCCGGTGTCCAGCGGGGCTCGTCTACGAGCAGTACGTC. This sequence encodes CASTRCPAGLVYEQYV.

CDR3 region: CASSLTPQGQGERYRSPLHF. The CDR3 DNA sequence: TGTGCCAGCAGCTTGACTCCCCAGGGACAGGGGGAGAGGTATCGTTCACCCCTCCACTTT. J is TRBJ1-6 and V is TRBV7-3; 11 positions match TRBD1. CDR3 length: 20 amino acids. Germline V gene data show CDR1 as SGHTA and CDR2 as FQGTGA. V lost 3 bases, J lost 9 bases, and 19 bases stayed unmatched. Full variable domain (remainder filled in from reference TRBV7-3 and TRBJ1-6): GAGVSQTPSNKVTEKGKYVELRCDPISGHTALYWYRQSLGQGPEFLIYFQGTGAADDSGLPNDRFFAVRPEGSVSTLKIQRTERGDSAVYLCASSLTPQGQGERYRSPLHFGNGTRLTVT.

V is TRBV10-3 and J is TRBJ1-6; 10 nucleotides agree with TRBD1. With V trimmed by 4 bases and J by 7 bases, 4 bases remained unmatched. This CDR3 has 15 residues. Looked up from germline, CDR1 is ENHRY and CDR2 is SYGVKD. In DNA, the CDR3 is TGTGCCATCAGTGGGGGACAGGGGAACAATTCACCCCTCCACTTT. Amino acids: CAISGGQGNNSPLHF.

This clone was picked up one time. V is TRBV5-1 and J is TRBJ2-7; the match to TRBD1 covers 10 bases. Germline-derived CDR1 and CDR2 are SGHRS and YFSETQ. This CDR3 spans 15 amino acids. After removal of 4 bases from V and 7 bases from J, the junction contained 11 bases not matched to a gene. CDR3 region: CASSGRDRGLGEQYF. CDR3 DNA sequence: TGCGCCAGCAGCGGACGGGACAGGGGCCTTGGTGAGCAGTACTTC.